The following is a T cell receptor (beta chain) sequence with its context. Clones were read by immunoSEQ multiplex PCR, and TCRdb kept only the in-frame ones, dropping some. The sample includes about 200,000 clones, 94% of them seen just once. Germline V gives CDR1 LGHDT, CDR2 YNNKEL (reference sequence). V shed 4 bases and J 5 bases; nucleotides not matched to a gene: 8. The CDR3 loop spans 16 amino acids. The sample is drawn from a study of blood T cell repertoires in COVID-19. The sample comprised peripheral blood. The chain recombines TRBV3-1 (or the pseudogene TRBV3-2) with TRBJ2-5; 12 positions agree with TRBD2. The sequence came from a young man with COVID-19, enrolled during active disease. The CDR3 loop is CASSPGLAGRWETQYF. The CDR3 DNA reads as TGTGCCAGCAGCCCTGGACTAGCGGGGCGATGGGAGACCCAGTACTTC.